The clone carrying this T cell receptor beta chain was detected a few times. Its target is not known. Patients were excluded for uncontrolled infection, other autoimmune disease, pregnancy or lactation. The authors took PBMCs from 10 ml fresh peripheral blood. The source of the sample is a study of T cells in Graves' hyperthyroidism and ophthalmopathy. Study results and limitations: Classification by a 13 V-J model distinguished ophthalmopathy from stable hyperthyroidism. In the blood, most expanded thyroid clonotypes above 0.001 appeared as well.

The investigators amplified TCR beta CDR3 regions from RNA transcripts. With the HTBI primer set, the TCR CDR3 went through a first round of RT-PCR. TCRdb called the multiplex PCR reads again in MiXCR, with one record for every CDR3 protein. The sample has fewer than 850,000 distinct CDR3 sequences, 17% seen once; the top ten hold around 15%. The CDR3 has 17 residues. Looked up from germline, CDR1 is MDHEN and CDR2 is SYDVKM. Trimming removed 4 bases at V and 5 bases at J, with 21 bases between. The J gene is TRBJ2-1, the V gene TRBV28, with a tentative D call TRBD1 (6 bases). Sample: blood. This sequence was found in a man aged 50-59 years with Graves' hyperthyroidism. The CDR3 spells CASSSHTGTYRHNEQFF. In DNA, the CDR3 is TGTGCCAGCAGTTCGCATACTGGGACATATCGACACAATGAGCAGTTCTTC.